The table lists the clone carrying this T cell receptor (beta chain) with a count of one. The CDR3 is 14 residues long. The junction had 6 bases not matched to a gene; V was cut back by 8 bases and J by 7 bases. Germline values: CDR1 MNHEY, CDR2 SMNVEV (reference sequence). Only in-frame clones appear in the TCRdb table, and some are missing; sequencing was by immunoSEQ multiplex PCR. In the table there are approximately 94,000 clones, more than 75% of which are singletons. This sample is drawn from a study of control samples from healthy donors and cancer patients. This clonotype was obtained from a woman aged 50 to 60 in good health. The sequenced sample consisted of blood. The V call is TRBV27, the J call TRBJ1-6; 9 positions match TRBD1. This CDR3 is CASWGQGRNSPLHF. The CDR3 DNA reads as TGTGCCAGCTGGGGACAGGGCCGGAATTCACCCCTCCACTTT.